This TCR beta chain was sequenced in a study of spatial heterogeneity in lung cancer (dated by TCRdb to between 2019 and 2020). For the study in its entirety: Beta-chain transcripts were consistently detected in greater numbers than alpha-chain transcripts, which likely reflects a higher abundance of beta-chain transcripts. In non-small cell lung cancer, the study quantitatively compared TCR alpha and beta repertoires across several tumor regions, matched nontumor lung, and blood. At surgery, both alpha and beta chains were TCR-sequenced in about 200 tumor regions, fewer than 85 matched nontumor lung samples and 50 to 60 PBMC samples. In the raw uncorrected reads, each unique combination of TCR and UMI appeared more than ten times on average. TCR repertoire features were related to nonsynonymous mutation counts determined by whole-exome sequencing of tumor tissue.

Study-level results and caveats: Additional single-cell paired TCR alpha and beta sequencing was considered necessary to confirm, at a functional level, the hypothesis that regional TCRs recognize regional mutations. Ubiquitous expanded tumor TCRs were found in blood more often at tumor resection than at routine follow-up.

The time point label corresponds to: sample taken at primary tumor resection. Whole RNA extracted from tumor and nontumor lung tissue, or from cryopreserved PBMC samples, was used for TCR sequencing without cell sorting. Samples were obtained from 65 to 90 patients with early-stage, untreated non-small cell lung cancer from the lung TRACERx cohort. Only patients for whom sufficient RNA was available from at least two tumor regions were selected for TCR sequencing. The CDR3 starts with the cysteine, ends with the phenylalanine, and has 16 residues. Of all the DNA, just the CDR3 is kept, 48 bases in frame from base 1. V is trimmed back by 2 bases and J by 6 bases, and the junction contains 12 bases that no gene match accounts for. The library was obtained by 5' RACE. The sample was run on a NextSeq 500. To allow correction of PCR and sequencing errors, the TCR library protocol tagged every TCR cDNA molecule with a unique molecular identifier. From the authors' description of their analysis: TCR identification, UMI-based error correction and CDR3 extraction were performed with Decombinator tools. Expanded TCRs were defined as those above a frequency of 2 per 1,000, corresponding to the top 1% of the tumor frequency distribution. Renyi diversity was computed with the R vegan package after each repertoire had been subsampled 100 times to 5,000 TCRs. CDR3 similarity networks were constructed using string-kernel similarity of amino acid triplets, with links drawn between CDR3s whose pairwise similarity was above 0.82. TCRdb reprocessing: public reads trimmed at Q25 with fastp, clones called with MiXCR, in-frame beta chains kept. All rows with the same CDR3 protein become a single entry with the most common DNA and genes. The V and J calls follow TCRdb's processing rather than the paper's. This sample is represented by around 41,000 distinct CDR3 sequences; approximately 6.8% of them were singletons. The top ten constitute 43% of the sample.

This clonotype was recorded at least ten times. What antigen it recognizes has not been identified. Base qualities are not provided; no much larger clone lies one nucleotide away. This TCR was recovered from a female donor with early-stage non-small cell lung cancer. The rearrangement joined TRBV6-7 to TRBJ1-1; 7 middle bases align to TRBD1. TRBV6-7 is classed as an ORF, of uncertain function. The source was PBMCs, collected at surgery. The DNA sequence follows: TGTGCCAGCAGTTACCATGCAGACAGGGAAGTCGCTGAAGCTTTCTTT. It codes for CASSYHADREVAEAFF.